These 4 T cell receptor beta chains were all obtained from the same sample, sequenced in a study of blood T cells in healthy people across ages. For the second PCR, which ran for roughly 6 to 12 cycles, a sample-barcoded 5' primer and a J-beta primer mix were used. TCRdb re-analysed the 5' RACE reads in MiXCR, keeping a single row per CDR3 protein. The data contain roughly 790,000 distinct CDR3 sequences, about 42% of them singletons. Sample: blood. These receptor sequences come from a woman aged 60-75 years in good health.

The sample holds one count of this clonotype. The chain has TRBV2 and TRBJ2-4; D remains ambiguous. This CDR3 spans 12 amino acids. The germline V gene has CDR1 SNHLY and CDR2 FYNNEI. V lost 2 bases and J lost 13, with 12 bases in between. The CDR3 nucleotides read TGTGCCAGCAGTGAACAGTCTCTAGAGCAGTACTTC. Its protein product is CASSEQSLEQYF. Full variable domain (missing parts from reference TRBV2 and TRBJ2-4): EPEVTQTPSHQVTQMGQEVILRCVPISNHLYFYWYRQILGQKVEFLVSFYNNEISEKSEIFDDQFSVERPDGSNFTLKIRSTKLEDSAMYFCASSEQSLEQYFGAGTRLSVL.

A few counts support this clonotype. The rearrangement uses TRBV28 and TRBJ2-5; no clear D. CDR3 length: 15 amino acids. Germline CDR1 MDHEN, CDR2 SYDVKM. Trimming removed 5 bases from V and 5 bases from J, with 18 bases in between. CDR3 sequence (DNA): TGTGCCAGCAGTCTCCCCCGTATGATTGGTGAGACCCAGTACTTC. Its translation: CASSLPRMIGETQYF.

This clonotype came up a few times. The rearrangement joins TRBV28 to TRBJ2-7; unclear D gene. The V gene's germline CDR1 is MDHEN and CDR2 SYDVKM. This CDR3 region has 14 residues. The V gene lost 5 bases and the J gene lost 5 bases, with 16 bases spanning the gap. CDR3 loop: CASSLPRANDEQYF. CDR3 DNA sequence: TGTGCCAGCAGTCTCCCCCGGGCTAACGACGAGCAGTACTTC.

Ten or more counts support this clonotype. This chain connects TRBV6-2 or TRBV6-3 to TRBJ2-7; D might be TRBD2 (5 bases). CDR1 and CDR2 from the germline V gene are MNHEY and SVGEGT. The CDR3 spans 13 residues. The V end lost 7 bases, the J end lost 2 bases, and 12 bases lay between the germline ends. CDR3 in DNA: TGTGCCAGCATACGGGATTCACCCTACGAGCAGTACTTC. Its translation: CASIRDSPYEQYF.